Each of the 9 T cell receptor beta chains below was sequenced from the same sample in a study of cytomegalovirus exposure and HLA in healthy donors. The table came from immunoSEQ multiplex PCR; TCRdb's copy has only in-frame clones and leaves some out. The sample lists some 310,000 clones, approximately 85% occurring once. The material sequenced was PBMCs. These receptors all come from a man younger than 45 in good health and CMV-seronegative.

The chain uses TRBV29-1 and TRBJ2-7; D not certain. Looked up from germline, CDR1 is SQVTM and CDR2 is ANQGSEA. V was shortened by 5 bases and J by 5 bases, with 13 bases between the two germline ends. The CDR3 is 12 residues long. CDR3 sequence: CSVRTDSNEQYF. The DNA of the CDR3 is TGCAGCGTTCGCACAGATTCTAACGAGCAGTACTTC.

This clone has a single count. V is TRBV6-5 and J is TRBJ1-2; maybe TRBD1 (5 bases). The CDR3 has 15 amino acids. Trimming removed 2 bases from V and 5 bases from J, with 15 bases in between. Germline CDR1 and CDR2: MNHEY and SVGAGI. CDR3 residues: CASSYRDGRRYGYTF. The CDR3 DNA is TGTGCCAGCAGTTACAGGGACGGGAGGAGGTATGGCTACACCTTC.

The rearrangement uses TRBV7-9 and TRBJ1-1; 8 bases line up with TRBD1. Germline-derived CDR1 and CDR2 are SEHNR and FQNEAQ (reference sequence). The CDR3 length is 15 residues. Unmatched junction bases numbered 3, after V lost 3 bases and J lost 0 bases. CDR3 bases: TGTGCCAGCAGCTTGCAGGGGGCCATGAACACTGAAGCTTTCTTT. Amino acid sequence: CASSLQGAMNTEAFF.

The CDR3 spells CASSLAGQGAHYGYTF. DNA of the CDR3: TGTGCCAGCAGCTTAGCGGGACAGGGGGCCCACTATGGCTACACCTTC. V is TRBV7-9 and J is TRBJ1-2; 12 bases are shared with TRBD1. This CDR3 contains 16 residues. Per germline, CDR1 SEHNR and CDR2 FQNEAQ (reference sequence). V gave up 0 bases and J gave up 3 bases; unmatched junction bases: 2.

The chain carries TRBV6-5 and TRBJ2-1; no reliable D call. The CDR3 is made up of 14 amino acids. The V end lost 2 bases, the J end lost 3 bases, and 8 bases lay between the germline ends. Germline CDR1 reads MNHEY; CDR2 reads SVGAGI. CDR3 sequence: CASSYGPGYNEQFF. As DNA, the CDR3 is TGTGCCAGCAGTTACGGGCCAGGCTACAATGAGCAGTTCTTC.

There are a few counts of this clone. The chain uses TRBV2 and TRBJ2-7, with TRBD1 matching 8 bases. This CDR3 is built from 11 residues. The J segment lost 6 bases and the V segment lost 11 bases, leaving 6 bases of the junction unmatched. Germline CDR1 reads SNHLY; CDR2 reads FYNNEI. The CDR3 region is CAGLGTGEQYF. The CDR3 DNA sequence: TGTGCCGGGCTCGGGACAGGCGAGCAGTACTTC.

V gene TRBV11-3 combines with J gene TRBJ2-1, with D perhaps matching TRBD2 (5 bases). The length of the CDR3 is 14 residues. V lost 5 bases and J lost 6, with 14 bases in between. Germline V gives CDR1 SGHNT, CDR2 YENEEA. The CDR3 DNA follows: TGTGCCAGCAGCCCGAGGGTGGGGATCAATGAGCAGTTCTTC. Its translation is CASSPRVGINEQFF.

This chain uses TRBV5-4 with TRBJ2-5; 8 bases fit TRBD2. Losses at the gene ends were 2 bases for V and 2 bases for J; bases not matched to a gene: 2. The CDR3 sequence is 14 residues long. Germline lookup yields CDR1 SGHNT and CDR2 YYREEE (reference sequence). The CDR3 nucleotides are TGTGCCAGCAGCTTCTCGGGGGGGCAAGAGACCCAGTACTTC. Translation gives CASSFSGGQETQYF.

The chain links TRBV28 to TRBJ1-2; D remains ambiguous. With 4 bases removed from V and 3 bases from J, the gap between germline ends came to 15 bases. The V gene's germline CDR1 is MDHEN and CDR2 SYDVKM. The CDR3 extends over 15 amino acids. CDR3 sequence: CASSSTAPPDYGYTF. CDR3 in DNA: TGTGCCAGCAGTTCCACCGCCCCTCCAGACTATGGCTACACCTTC.